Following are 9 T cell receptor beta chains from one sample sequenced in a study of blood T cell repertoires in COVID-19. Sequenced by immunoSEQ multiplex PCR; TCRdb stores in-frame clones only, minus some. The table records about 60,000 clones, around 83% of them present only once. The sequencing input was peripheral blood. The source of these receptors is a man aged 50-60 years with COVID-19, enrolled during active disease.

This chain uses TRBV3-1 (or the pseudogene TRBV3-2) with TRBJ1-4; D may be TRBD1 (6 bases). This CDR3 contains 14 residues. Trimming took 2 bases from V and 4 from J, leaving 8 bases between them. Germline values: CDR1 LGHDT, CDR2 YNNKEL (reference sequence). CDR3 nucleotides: TGTGCCAGCAGCCAAAGGGGGATTAATGAAAAACTGTTTTTT. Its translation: CASSQRGINEKLFF.

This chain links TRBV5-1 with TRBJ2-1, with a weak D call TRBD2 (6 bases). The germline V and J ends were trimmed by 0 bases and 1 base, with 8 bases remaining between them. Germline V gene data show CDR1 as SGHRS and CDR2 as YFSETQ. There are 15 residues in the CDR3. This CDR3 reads CASSLGLESYNEQFF. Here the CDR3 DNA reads TGCGCCAGCAGCTTGGGACTAGAGTCCTACAATGAGCAGTTCTTC.

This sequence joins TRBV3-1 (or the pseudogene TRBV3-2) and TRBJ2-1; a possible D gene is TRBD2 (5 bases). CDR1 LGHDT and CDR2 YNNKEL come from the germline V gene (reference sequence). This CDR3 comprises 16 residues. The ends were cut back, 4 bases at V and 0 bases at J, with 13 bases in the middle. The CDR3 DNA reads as TGTGCCAGCAGCCGACGAAGCGGCGGCTCCTACAATGAGCAGTTCTTC. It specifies CASSRRSGGSYNEQFF.

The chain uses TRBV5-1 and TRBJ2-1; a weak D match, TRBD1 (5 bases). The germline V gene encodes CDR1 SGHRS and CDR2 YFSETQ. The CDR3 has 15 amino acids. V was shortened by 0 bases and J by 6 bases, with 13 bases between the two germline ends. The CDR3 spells CASSLVQGSLNEQFF. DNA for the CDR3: TGCGCCAGCAGCTTGGTGCAGGGTTCACTCAATGAGCAGTTCTTC.

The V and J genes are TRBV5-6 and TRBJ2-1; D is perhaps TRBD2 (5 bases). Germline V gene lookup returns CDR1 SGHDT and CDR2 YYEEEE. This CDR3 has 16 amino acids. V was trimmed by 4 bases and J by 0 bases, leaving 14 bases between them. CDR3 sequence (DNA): TGTGCCAGCAGCCCACCAACTAGGAGCTCCTACAATGAGCAGTTCTTC. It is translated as CASSPPTRSSYNEQFF.

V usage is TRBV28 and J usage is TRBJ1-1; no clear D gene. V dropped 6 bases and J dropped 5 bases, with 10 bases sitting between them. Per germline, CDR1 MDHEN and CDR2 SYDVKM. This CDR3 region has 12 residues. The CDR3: CASSSLATEAFF. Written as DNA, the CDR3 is TGTGCCAGCAGCTCACTTGCGACTGAAGCTTTCTTT.

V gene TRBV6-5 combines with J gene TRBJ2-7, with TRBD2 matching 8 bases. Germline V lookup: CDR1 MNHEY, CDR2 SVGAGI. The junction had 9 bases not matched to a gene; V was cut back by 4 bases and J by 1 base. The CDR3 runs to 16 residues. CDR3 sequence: CASSSYRREGSYEQYF. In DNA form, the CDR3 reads TGTGCCAGCAGTTCGTACCGACGGGAGGGATCCTACGAGCAGTACTTC.

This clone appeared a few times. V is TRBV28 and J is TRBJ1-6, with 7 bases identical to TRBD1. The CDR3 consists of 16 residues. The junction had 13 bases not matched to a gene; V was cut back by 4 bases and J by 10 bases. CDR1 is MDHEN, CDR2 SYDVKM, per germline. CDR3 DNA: TGTGCCAGCAGTTCACCCGGGGCAGGGGGAGGATCACCCCTCCACTTT. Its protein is CASSSPGAGGGSPLHF. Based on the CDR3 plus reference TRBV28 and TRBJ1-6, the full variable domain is DVKVTQSSRYLVKRTGEKVFLECVQDMDHENMFWYRQDPGLGLRLIYFSYDVKMKEKGDIPEGYSVSREKKERFSLILESASTNQTSMYLCASSSPGAGGGSPLHFGNGTRLTVT.

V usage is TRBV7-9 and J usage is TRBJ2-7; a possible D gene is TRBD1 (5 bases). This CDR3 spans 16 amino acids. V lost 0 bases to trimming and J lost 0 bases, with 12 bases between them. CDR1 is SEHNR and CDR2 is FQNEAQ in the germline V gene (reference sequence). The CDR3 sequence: CASSLALQAYSYEQYF. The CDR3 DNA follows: TGTGCCAGCAGCTTAGCTCTACAGGCATACTCCTACGAGCAGTACTTC. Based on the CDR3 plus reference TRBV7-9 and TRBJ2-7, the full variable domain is DTGVSQNPRHKITKRGQNVTFRCDPISEHNRLYWYRQTLGQGPEFLTYFQNEAQLEKSRLLSDRFSAERPKGSFSTLEIQRTEQGDSAMYLCASSLALQAYSYEQYFGPGTRLTVT.